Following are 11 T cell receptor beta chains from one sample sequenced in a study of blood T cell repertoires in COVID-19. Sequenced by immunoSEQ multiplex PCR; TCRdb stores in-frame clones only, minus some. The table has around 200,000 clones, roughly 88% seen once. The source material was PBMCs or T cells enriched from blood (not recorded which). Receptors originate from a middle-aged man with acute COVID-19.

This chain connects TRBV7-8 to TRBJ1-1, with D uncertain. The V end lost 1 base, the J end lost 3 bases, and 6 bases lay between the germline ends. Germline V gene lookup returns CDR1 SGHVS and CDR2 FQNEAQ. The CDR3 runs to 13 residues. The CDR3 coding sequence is TGTGCCAGCAGCTTAGTGGAGTACACTGAAGCTTTCTTT. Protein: CASSLVEYTEAFF.

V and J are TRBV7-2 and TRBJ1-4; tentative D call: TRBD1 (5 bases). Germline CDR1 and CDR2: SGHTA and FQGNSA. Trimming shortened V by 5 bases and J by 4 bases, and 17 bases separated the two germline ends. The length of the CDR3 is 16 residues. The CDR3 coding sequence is TGTGCCAGCAGCCGGGGGGGTGGTATGAGTAATGAAAAACTGTTTTTT. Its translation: CASSRGGGMSNEKLFF.

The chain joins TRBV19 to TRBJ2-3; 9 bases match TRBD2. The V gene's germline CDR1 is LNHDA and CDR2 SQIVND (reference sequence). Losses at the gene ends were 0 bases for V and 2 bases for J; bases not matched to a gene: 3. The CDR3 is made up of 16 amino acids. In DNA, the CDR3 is TGTGCCAGTAGTATAGATGGCGGGAGGGCCACAGATACGCAGTATTTT. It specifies CASSIDGGRATDTQYF.

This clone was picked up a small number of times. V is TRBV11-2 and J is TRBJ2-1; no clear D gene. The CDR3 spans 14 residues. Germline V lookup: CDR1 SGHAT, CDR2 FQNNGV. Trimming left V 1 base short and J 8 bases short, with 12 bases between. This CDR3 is CASSLARSHDEQFF. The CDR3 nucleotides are TGTGCCAGCAGCTTAGCCAGGTCCCACGATGAGCAGTTCTTC.

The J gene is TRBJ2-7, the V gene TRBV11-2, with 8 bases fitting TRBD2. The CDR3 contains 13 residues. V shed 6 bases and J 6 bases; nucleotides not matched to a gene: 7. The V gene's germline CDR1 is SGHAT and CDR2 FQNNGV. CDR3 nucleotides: TGTGCCAGCAGTCAGACTAGCGTATCCGAGCAGTACTTC. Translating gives CASSQTSVSEQYF.

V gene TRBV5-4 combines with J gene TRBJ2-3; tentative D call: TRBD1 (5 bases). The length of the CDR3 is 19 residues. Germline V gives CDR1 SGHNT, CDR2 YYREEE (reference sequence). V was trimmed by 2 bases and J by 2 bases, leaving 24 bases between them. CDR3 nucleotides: TGTGCCAGCAGCTTCCCTGCCGGGCAGGGAAGAACTGACACAGATACGCAGTATTTT. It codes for CASSFPAGQGRTDTDTQYF.

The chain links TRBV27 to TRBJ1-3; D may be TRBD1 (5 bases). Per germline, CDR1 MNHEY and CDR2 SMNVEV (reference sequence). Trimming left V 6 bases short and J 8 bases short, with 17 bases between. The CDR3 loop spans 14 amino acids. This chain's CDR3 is CASRTTAWSHTIYF. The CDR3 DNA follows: TGTGCCAGCAGAACGACAGCCTGGAGTCACACCATATATTTT.

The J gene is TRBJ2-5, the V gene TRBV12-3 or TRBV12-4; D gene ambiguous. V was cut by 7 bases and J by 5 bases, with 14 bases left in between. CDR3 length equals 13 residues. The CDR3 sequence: CASNNDIRETQYF. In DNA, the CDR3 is TGTGCCAGCAATAACGACATCCGCGAGACCCAGTACTTC.

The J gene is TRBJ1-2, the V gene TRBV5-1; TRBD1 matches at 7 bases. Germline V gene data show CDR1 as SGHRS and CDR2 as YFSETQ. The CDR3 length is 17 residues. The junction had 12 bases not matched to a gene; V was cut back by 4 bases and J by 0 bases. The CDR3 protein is CASSTGTALRANYGYTF. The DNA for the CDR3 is TGCGCCAGCAGCACCGGGACAGCCCTTCGAGCTAACTATGGCTACACCTTC.

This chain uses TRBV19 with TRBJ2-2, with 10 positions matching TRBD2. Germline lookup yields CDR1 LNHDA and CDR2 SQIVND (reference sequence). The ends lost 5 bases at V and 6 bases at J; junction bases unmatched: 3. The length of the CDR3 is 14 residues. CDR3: CASSVGLAAGELFF. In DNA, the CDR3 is TGTGCCAGTAGTGTCGGACTAGCGGCCGGGGAGCTGTTTTTT.

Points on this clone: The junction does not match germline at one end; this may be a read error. The CDR3 sequence: CASSGGAYEQYF. For the CDR3, the DNA is TGTGCCAGTAGTGGGGGGGCCTACGAGCAGTACTTC. The chain employs TRBV2 and TRBJ2-7, with 7 bases matching TRBD2. Germline-derived CDR1 and CDR2 are SNHLY and FYNNEI. The CDR3 has 12 amino acids.